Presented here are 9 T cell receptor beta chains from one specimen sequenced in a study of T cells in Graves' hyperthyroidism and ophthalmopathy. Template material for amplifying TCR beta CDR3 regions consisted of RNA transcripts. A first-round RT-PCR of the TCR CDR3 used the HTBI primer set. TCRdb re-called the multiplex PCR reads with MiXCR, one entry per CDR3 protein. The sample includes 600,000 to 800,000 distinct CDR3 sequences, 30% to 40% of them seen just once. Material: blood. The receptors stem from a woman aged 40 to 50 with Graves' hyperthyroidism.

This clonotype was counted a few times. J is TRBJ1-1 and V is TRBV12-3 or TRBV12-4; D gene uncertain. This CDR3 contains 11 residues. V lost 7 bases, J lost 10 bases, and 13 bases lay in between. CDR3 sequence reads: CASTPGQLAFF. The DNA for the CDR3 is TGTGCCAGCACCCCTGGGCAGTTAGCTTTCTTT.

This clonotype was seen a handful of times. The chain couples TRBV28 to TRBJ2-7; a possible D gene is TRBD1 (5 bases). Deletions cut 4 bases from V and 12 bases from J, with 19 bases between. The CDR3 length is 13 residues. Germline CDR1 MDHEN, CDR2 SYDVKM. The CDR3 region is CASSSPTELDPYF. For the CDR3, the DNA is TGTGCCAGCAGTTCCCCGACAGAACTGGATCCGTACTTC.

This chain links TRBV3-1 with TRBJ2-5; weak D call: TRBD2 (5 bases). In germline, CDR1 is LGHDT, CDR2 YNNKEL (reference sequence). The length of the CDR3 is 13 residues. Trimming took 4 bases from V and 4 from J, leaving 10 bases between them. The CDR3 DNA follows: TGTGCCAGCAGCCCACGGACTTCAGAGACCCAGTACTTC. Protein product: CASSPRTSETQYF.

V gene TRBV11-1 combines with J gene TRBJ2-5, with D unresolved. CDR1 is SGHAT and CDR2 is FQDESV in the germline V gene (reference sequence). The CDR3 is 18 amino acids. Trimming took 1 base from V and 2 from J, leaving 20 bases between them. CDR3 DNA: TGTGCCAGCAGCTTAGTATCTCTTGGCGGCCTGGCGCAAGAGACCCAGTACTTC. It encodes CASSLVSLGGLAQETQYF.

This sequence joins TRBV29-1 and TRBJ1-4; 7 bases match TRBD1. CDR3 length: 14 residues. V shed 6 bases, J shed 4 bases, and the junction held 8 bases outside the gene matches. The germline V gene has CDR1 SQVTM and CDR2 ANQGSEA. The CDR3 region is CSVADRYYNEKLFF. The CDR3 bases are TGCAGCGTAGCGGACAGGTACTATAATGAAAAACTGTTTTTT.

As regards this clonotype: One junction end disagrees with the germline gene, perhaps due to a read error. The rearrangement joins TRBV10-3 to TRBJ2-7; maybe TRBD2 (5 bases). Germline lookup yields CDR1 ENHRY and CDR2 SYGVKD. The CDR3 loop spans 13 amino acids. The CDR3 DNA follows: TGTGCCAGCAGTGGACTGACGTTCTACGAGCAGTACTTC. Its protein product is CASSGLTFYEQYF.

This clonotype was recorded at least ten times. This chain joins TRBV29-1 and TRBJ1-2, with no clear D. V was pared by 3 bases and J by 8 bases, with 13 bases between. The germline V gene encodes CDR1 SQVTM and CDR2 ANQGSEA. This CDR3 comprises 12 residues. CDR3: CSVDKASWGYTF. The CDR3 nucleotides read TGCAGCGTTGATAAGGCATCCTGGGGCTACACCTTC.

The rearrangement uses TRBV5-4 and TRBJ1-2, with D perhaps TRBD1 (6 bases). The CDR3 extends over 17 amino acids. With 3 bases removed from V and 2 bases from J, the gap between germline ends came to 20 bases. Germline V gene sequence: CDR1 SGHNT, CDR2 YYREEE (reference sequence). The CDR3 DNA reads TGTGCCAGCAGCTCTCAGGGGATCCCAAAAAGGAACTATGGCTACACCTTC. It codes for CASSSQGIPKRNYGYTF.

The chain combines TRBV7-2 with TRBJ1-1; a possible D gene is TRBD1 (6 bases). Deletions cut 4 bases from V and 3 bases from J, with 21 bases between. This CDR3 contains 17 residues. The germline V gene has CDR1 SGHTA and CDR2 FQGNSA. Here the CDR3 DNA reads TGTGCCAGCAGCTCATTCATCAGGGGACCGCTGCACACTGAAGCTTTCTTT. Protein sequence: CASSSFIRGPLHTEAFF. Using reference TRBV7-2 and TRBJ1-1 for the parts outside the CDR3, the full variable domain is GAGVSQSPSNKVTEKGKDVELRCDPISGHTALYWYRQSLGQGLEFLIYFQGNSAPDKSGLPSDRFSAERTGGSVSTLTIQRTQQEDSAVYLCASSSFIRGPLHTEAFFGQGTRLTVV.